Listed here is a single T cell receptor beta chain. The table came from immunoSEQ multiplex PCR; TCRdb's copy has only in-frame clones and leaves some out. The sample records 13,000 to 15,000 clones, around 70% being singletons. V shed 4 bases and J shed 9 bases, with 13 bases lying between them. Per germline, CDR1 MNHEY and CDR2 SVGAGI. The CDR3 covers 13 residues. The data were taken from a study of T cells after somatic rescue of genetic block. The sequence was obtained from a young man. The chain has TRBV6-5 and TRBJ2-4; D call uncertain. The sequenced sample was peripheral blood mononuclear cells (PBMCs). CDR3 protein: CASSSQDPGIQYF. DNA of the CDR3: TGTGCCAGCAGTTCCCAAGATCCGGGCATTCAGTACTTC.